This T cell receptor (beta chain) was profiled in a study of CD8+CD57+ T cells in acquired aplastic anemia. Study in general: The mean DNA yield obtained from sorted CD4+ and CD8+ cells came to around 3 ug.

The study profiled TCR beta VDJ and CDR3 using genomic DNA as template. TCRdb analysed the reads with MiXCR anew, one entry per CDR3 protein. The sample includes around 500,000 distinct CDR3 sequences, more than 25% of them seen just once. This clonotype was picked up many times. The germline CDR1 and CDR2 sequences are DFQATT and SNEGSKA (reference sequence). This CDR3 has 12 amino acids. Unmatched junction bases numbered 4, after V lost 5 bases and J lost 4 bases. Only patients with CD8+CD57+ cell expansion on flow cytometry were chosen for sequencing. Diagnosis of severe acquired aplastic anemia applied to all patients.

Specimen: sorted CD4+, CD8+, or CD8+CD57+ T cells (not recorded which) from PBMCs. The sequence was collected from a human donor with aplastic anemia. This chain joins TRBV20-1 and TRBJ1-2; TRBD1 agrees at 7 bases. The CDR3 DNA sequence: TGCAGTGCTCCTACAGGGGTCTATGGCTACACCTTC. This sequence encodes CSAPTGVYGYTF.